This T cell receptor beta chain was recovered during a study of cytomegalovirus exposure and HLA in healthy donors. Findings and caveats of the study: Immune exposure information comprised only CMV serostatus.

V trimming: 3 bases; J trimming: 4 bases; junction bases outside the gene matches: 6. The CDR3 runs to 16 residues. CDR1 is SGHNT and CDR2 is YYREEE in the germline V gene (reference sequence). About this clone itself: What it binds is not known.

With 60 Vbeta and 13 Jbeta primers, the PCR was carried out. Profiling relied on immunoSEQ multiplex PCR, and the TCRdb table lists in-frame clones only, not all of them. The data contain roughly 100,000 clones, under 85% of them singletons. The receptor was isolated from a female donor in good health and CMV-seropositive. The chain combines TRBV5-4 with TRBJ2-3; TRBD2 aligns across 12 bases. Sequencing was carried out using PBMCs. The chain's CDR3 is CASSSPSGGVSDTQYF. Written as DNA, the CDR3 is TGTGCCAGCAGCTCCCCTAGCGGGGGGGTTTCAGATACGCAGTATTTT.